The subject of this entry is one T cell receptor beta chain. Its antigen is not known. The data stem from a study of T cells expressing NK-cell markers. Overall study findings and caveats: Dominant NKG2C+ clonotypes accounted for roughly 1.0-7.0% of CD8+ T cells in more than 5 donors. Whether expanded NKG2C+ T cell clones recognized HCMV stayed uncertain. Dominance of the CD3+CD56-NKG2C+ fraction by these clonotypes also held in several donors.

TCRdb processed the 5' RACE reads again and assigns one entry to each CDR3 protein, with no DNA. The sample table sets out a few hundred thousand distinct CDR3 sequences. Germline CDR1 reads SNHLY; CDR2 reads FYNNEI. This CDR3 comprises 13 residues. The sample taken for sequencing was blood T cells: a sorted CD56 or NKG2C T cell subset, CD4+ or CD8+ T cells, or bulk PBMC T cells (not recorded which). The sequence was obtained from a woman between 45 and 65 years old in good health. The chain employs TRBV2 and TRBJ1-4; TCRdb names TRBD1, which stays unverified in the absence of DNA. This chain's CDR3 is CASTRGGDEKLFF.